The rows below give T cell receptor beta chains drawn from one sample of a study of cytomegalovirus exposure and HLA in healthy donors. TCRdb's copy holds only in-frame clones and misses some; the assay was immunoSEQ multiplex PCR. In the table there are a few hundred thousand clones, roughly 70% of which are singletons. Sequencing was performed on PBMCs. These receptors were collected from a woman aged 30 to 39 in good health and CMV-seronegative. Both conserved end residues are part of each CDR3. Each record gives: clone size, D gene, J gene, V gene, CDR3 length, CDR3 protein, CDR3 DNA. A D gene is named only where the DNA matches it firmly. Clone size appears in some rows only: once, few, many, or a class for an expanded clone.

. . TRBJ1-6 TRBV5-6 16 CASSLASTGGNSPLHF TGTGCCAGCAGCTTGGCATCCACCGGAGGGAATTCACCCCTCCACTTT
. TRBD2 TRBJ2-3 TRBV30 13 CAWKGLVVDTQYF TGTGCCTGGAAGGGACTAGTGGTAGATACGCAGTATTTT
few TRBD1 TRBJ1-3 TRBV18 19 CASLPGTGADLFSGNTIYF TGTGCCAGCTTACCCGGGACAGGGGCCGATCTTTTCTCTGGAAACACCATATATTTT
. . TRBJ1-4 TRBV5-4 15 CASSVAGGDNEKLFF TGTGCCAGCTCCGTGGCCGGGGGGGATAATGAAAAACTGTTTTTT
. TRBD1 TRBJ1-3 TRBV6-5 16 CASSLQGPISGNTIYF TGTGCCAGCAGTTTACAGGGGCCAATCTCTGGAAACACCATATATTTT
few TRBD2 TRBJ2-3 TRBV6-5 14 CASRTSGSADTQYF TGTGCCAGCAGGACTAGCGGGAGCGCAGATACGCAGTATTTT
. . TRBJ2-5 TRBV5-6 13 CASSLTDQEAQYF TGTGCCAGCAGCCTGACAGATCAAGAGGCCCAGTACTTC
. TRBD1 TRBJ2-7 TRBV9 19 CASSVAHEERTGGGYEQYF TGTGCCAGCAGCGTAGCTCACGAAGAACGGACAGGGGGCGGCTACGAGCAGTACTTC
. TRBD1 TRBJ2-5 TRBV5-1 14 CASSTRQGEETQYF TGCGCCAGCAGCACACGACAGGGCGAAGAGACCCAGTACTTC
. . TRBJ1-3 TRBV19 15 CASSIRLRSGNTIYF TGTGCCAGTAGTATCAGACTTCGGTCTGGAAACACCATATATTTT
. TRBD1 TRBJ2-5 TRBV25-1 16 CASSPPDRGPLETQYF TGTGCCAGCAGTCCCCCGGACAGGGGGCCTTTGGAGACCCAGTACTTC
. . TRBJ1-2 TRBV2 14 CASVAGSANYGYTF TGTGCCAGCGTAGCGGGTTCTGCAAACTATGGCTACACCTTC
once . TRBJ1-1 TRBV6-5 16 CASSYSSSGARTEAFF TGTGCCAGCAGTTACTCGAGTTCAGGGGCTCGCACTGAAGCTTTCTTT
. . TRBJ2-2 TRBV6-5 13 CASSGLNTGELFF TGTGCCAGCAGTGGACTGAACACCGGGGAGCTGTTTTTT
few . TRBJ2-7 TRBV4-2 14 CASSLSGLSYEQYF TGTGCCAGCAGCTTGAGCGGGCTCTCCTACGAGCAGTACTTC
. TRBD2 TRBJ2-1 TRBV5-4 13 CASSLAGALEQFF TGTGCCAGCAGCTTAGCGGGAGCTTTGGAACAGTTCTTC
. . TRBJ1-1 TRBV6-1 15 CASTEGTRGNTEAFF TGTGCCAGCACGGAGGGCACCCGGGGGAACACTGAAGCTTTCTTT
. . TRBJ1-1 TRBV6-5 12 CASSQTGGSAFF TGTGCCAGCAGTCAAACTGGAGGGTCGGCTTTCTTT
. . TRBJ2-5 TRBV7-6 16 CASSFPDSGGRETQYF TGTGCCAGCAGCTTTCCGGACAGTGGAGGTAGAGAGACCCAGTACTTC
. TRBD2 TRBJ2-1 TRBV10-1 15 CASSEGLAGGDEQFF TGCGCCAGCAGTGAGGGGCTAGCGGGGGGTGATGAGCAGTTCTTC
. . TRBJ1-1 TRBV10-3 12 CAIRGGNTEAFF TGTGCCATCAGGGGGGGGAACACTGAAGCTTTCTTT
. TRBD1 TRBJ1-1 TRBV6-1 15 CASSSGQGAVFSAFF TGTGCCAGCAGTTCTGGACAGGGAGCAGTTTTTTCAGCTTTCTTT
. . TRBJ1-2 TRBV18 14 CATGMRSVNYGYTF TGTGCCACCGGTATGAGGAGCGTTAACTATGGCTACACCTTC
. TRBD2 TRBJ2-3 TRBV2 15 CASSEGGRGADTQYF TGTGCCAGCAGTGAAGGCGGGAGGGGCGCAGATACGCAGTATTTT
. TRBD1 TRBJ2-2 TRBV5-8 15 CASSYRTGNTGELFF TGTGCCAGCAGCTATAGGACAGGGAACACCGGGGAGCTGTTTTTT
. . TRBJ2-1 TRBV4-1 16 CASGLTAASSYNEQFF TGCGCCAGCGGACTCACCGCCGCCAGCTCCTACAATGAGCAGTTCTTC
. . TRBJ1-1 TRBV5-1 18 CASRLTSNRFLSHTEAFF TGCGCCAGCAGATTGACCTCCAATCGGTTCTTGTCGCACACTGAAGCTTTCTTT
. TRBD1 TRBJ1-1 TRBV7-6 14 CASSPQGAYTEAFF TGTGCCAGCAGCCCACAGGGGGCGTACACTGAAGCTTTCTTT
few . TRBJ1-2 TRBV11-3 15 CASSPTLTGYYGYTF TGTGCCAGCAGCCCTACCCTGACGGGATATTATGGCTACACCTTC
. . TRBJ1-3 TRBV4-1 14 CASSQAVAEDTIYF TGCGCCAGCAGCCAAGCGGTAGCGGAAGACACCATATATTTT
. . TRBJ2-3 TRBV6-6 14 CASSRTGSPDTQYF TGTGCCAGCAGCAGAACAGGTTCCCCAGATACGCAGTATTTT